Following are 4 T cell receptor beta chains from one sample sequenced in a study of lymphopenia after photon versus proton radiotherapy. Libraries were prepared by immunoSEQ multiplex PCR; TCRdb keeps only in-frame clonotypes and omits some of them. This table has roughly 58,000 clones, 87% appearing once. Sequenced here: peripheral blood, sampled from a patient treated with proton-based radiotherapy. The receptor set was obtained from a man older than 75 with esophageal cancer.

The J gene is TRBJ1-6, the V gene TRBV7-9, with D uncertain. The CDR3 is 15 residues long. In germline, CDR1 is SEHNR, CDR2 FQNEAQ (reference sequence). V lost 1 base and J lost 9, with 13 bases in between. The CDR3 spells CASSLESPEISPLHF. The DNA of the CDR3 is TGTGCCAGCAGCTTAGAATCCCCGGAAATTTCACCCCTCCACTTT. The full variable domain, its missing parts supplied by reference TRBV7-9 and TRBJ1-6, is DTGVSQNPRHKITKRGQNVTFRCDPISEHNRLYWYRQTLGQGPEFLTYFQNEAQLEKSRLLSDRFSAERPKGSFSTLEIQRTEQGDSAMYLCASSLESPEISPLHFGNGTRLTVT.

CDR3 amino acids: CASSLARGAGYEQYF. The DNA of the CDR3 is TGTGCCAGCAGCTTAGCGAGGGGGGCTGGGTACGAGCAGTACTTC. This chain links TRBV7-8 with TRBJ2-7; perhaps D is TRBD1 or TRBD2 (6 bases each). The CDR3 has 15 amino acids. Looked up from germline, CDR1 is SGHVS and CDR2 is FQNEAQ. The V end was cut by 0 bases, the J end by 4 bases, with 13 bases between.

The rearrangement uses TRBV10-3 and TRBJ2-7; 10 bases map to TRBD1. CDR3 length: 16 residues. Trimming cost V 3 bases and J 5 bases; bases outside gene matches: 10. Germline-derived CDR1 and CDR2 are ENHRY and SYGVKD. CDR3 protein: CAISDSLGTGDHEQYF. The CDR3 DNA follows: TGTGCCATCAGTGATTCCCTGGGGACAGGGGACCACGAGCAGTACTTC.

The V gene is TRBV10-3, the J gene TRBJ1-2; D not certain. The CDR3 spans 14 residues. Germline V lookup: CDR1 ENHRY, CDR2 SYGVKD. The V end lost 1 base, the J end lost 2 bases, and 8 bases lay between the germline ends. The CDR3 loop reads CAISELDQNYGYTF. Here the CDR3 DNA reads TGTGCCATCAGTGAGTTAGACCAAAACTATGGCTACACCTTC.